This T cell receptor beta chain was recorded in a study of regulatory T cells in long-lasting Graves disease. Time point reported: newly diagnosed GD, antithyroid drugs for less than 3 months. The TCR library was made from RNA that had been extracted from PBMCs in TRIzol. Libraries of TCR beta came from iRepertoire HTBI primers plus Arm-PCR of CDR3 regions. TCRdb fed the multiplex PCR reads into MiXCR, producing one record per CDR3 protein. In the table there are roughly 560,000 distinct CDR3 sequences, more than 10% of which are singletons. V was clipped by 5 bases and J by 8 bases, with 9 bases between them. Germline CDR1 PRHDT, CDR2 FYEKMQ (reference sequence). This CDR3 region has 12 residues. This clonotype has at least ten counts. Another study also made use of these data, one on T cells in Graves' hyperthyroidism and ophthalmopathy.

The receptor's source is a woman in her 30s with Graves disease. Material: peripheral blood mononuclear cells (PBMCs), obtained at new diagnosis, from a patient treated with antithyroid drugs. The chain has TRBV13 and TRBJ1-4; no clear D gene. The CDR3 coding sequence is TGTGCCAGCAGCCCGAAACGCGAAAAACTGTTTTTT. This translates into CASSPKREKLFF.